This T cell receptor (beta chain) was sequenced in a study of blood T cell repertoires in COVID-19. The germline V gene encodes CDR1 MNHNY and CDR2 SVGAGI (reference sequence). Trimming took 5 bases from V and 6 from J, leaving 14 bases between them. This CDR3 contains 14 residues. Original processing methods: Reference gene primer amplification yielded estimated nucleated cell counts. Profiled with immunoSEQ multiplex PCR; TCRdb holds only in-frame clones, not every one. V and J calls and clone size are as listed in that table; D and trimming were resolved from the DNA. Among 150,000 or so clones listed, 84% were seen once.

The sequence derives from a human donor in a cohort sampled during active COVID-19. Sequenced sample: peripheral blood. The chain combines TRBV6-6 with TRBJ1-5, with a possible D match to TRBD1 (6 bases). The CDR3 bases are TGTGCCAGCAGTCCCGAAACAGGGTTTCAGCCCCAGCATTTT. This sequence encodes CASSPETGFQPQHF.